This T cell receptor beta chain was documented in a study of beta chain features in type 1 diabetes. Study-wide results and limits: Insertions were fewer and deletions more numerous at VDJ junctions in type 1 diabetes patients. Patients' naive, central memory and Treg TCRB repertoires seemed closer to one another than those of healthy donors. Whether TCRB rearrangement is influenced by HLA type went unresolved here. Shorter TCRB CDR3s, moderately but significantly so, were found in Type 1 diabetes patients in all four CD4+ subsets.

Expressed TCRB transcripts got sequenced, as all isolated RNA was reverse transcribed. Measured with immunoSEQ multiplex PCR; TCRdb has only the in-frame clones, and not every one. This table holds 150,000 to 200,000 clones, roughly 60% found once. Germline V gene lookup returns CDR1 SQVTM and CDR2 ANQGSEA. J lost 6 bases, V lost 3 bases, and 8 bases had no gene match. The CDR3 covers 14 residues. A note on this clone: As yet, its antigen is unknown.

V usage is TRBV29-1 and J usage is TRBJ2-5, with 9 positions matching TRBD1. Sample: naive CD4+ T cells from blood. The source is a man aged 25-45 years with type 1 diabetes. CDR3: CSVDLVTGGQTQYF. CDR3 sequence (DNA): TGCAGCGTTGATCTAGTGACAGGGGGACAGACCCAGTACTTC.